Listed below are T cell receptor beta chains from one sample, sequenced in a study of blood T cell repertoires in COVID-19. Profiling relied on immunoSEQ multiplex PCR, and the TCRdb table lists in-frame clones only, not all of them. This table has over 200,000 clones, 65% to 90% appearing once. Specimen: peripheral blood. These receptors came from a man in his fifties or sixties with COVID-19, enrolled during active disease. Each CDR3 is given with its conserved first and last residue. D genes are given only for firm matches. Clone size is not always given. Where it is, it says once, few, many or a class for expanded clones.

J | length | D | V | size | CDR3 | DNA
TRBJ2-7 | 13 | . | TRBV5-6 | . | CASQRRGPYEQYF | TGTGCCAGTCAAAGGAGGGGGCCCTACGAGCAGTACTTC
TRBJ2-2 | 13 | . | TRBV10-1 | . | CASSGQRAGELFF | TGCGCCAGCAGCGGGCAGAGGGCCGGGGAGCTGTTTTTT
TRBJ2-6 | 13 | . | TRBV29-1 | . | CSVDSGGANVLTF | TGCAGCGTTGACTCTGGCGGGGCCAACGTCCTGACTTTC
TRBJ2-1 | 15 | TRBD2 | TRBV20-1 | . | CSASPLAGPYNEQFF | TGCAGTGCTAGTCCCCTAGCGGGACCCTACAATGAGCAGTTCTTC
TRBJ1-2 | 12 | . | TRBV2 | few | CASAGQDYGYTF | TGTGCCAGCGCAGGCCAAGACTATGGCTACACCTTC
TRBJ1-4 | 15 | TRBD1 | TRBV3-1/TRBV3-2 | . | CASSRKGTGGEKLFF | TGTGCCAGCAGCCGCAAAGGGACAGGTGGGGAAAAACTGTTTTTT
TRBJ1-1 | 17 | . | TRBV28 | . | CASSFQGQSQMNTEAFF | TGTGCCAGCAGTTTCCAAGGACAGTCTCAAATGAACACTGAAGCTTTCTTT
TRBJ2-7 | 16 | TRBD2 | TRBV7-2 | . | CASSLARLAGTYEQYF | TGTGCCAGCAGCTTAGCTCGGCTAGCGGGAACCTACGAGCAGTACTTC
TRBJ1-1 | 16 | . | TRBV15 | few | CATSRAYAALNTEAFF | TGTGCCACCAGCAGAGCATATGCGGCTCTGAACACTGAAGCTTTCTTT
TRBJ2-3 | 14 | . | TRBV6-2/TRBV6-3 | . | CASSKLGGTDTQYF | TGTGCCAGCAGCAAACTAGGAGGAACAGATACGCAGTATTTT
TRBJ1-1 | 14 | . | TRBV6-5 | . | CASIGGEVWTEAFF | TGTGCCAGCATTGGGGGGGAAGTATGGACTGAAGCTTTCTTT
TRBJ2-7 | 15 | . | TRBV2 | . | CASSGEPRGRVEQYF | TGTGCCAGCAGCGGTGAGCCAAGGGGCCGGGTTGAGCAGTACTTC
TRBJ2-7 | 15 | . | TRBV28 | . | CASSSLSWSRDEQYF | TGTGCCAGCAGTTCCCTATCGTGGAGTCGGGACGAGCAGTACTTC
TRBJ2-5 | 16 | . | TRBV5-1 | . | CASSWQGPANQETQYF | TGCGCCAGCAGCTGGCAGGGGCCGGCGAACCAAGAGACCCAGTACTTC
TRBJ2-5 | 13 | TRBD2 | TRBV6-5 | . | CASSPGLQETQYF | TGTGCCAGCAGTCCGGGACTACAAGAGACCCAGTACTTC
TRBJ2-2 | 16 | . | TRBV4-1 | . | CASSQDLGPNTGELFF | TGCGCCAGCAGCCAAGATCTAGGCCCGAACACCGGGGAGCTGTTTTTT
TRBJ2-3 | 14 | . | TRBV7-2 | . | CASSLDNGADTQYF | TGTGCCAGCAGCTTAGATAACGGGGCAGATACGCAGTATTTT
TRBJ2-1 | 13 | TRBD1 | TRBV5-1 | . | CASSFRTGGEQFF | TGCGCCAGCAGCTTCAGGACAGGGGGTGAGCAGTTCTTC
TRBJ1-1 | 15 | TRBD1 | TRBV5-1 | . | CASSLPGQMNTEAFF | TGCGCCAGCAGCTTACCGGGACAGATGAACACTGAAGCTTTCTTT
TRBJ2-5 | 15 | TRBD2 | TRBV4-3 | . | CASSRDRGGRETQYF | TGCGCCAGCAGCCGAGATCGGGGGGGCCGGGAGACCCAGTACTTC
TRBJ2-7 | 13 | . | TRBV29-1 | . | CSVEVGVSYEQYF | TGCAGCGTTGAGGTAGGGGTTTCCTACGAGCAGTACTTC
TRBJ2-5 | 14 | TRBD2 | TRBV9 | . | CASSLGGGAETQYF | TGTGCCAGCAGCCTCGGGGGGGGCGCAGAGACCCAGTACTTC
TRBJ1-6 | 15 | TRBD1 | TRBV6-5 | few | CASRTGTAVNSPLHF | TGTGCCAGCAGGACAGGGACGGCCGTGAATTCACCCCTCCACTTT
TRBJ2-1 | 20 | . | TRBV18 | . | CASSPTGQPLLDRSYNEQFF | TGTGCCAGCTCACCCACAGGGCAGCCCCTACTAGATCGCTCTTACAATGAGCAGTTCTTC
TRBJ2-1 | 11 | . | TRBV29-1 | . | CSVGQENEQFF | TGCAGCGTTGGTCAGGAAAATGAGCAGTTCTTC
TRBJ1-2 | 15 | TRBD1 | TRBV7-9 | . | CASSPPGQINYGYTF | TGTGCCAGCAGCCCTCCGGGACAGATCAACTATGGCTACACCTTC
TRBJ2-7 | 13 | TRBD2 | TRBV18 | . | CASSPAGGAEQYF | TGTGCCAGCTCACCAGCGGGGGGCGCCGAGCAGTACTTC
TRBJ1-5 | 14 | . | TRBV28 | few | CASSFPGSPQPQHF | TGTGCCAGCAGTTTCCCGGGGTCTCCTCAGCCCCAGCATTTT
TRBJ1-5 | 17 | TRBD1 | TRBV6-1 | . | CASSEALGQGSNQPQHF | TGTGCCAGCAGTGAAGCGTTAGGACAGGGGAGCAATCAGCCCCAGCATTTT
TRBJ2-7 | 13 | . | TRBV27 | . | CASLRRAGYEQYF | TGTGCCAGCTTGCGGAGGGCAGGGTACGAGCAGTACTTC
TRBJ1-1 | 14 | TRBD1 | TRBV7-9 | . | CASSYGQGAFEAFF | TGTGCCAGCAGCTACGGACAGGGGGCGTTTGAAGCTTTCTTT
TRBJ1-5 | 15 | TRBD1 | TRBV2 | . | CASSLGQGAIQPQHF | TGTGCCAGCAGCCTTGGACAGGGGGCGATTCAGCCCCAGCATTTT
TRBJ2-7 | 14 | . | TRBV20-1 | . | CSASGQGPTYEQYF | TGCAGTGCTAGTGGTCAGGGGCCAACCTACGAGCAGTACTTC
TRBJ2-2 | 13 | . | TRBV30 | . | CAWSVQTTGELFF | TGTGCCTGGAGTGTACAAACCACCGGGGAGCTGTTTTTT
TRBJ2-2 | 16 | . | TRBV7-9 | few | CASSLLPRSNTGELFF | TGTGCCAGCAGTCTCCTCCCGCGATCGAACACCGGGGAGCTGTTTTTT
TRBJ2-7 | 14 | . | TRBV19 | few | CAVSRGPKSYEQYF | TGTGCCGTGAGCAGGGGTCCTAAAAGCTACGAGCAGTACTTC
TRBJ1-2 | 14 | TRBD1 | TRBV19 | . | CASSIAGDRDGYTF | TGTGCCAGTAGTATAGCGGGGGACAGGGATGGCTACACCTTC
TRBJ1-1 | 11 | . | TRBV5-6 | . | CASSFLGRAFF | TGTGCCAGCAGCTTTTTAGGGAGAGCTTTCTTT
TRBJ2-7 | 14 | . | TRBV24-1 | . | CATSEGRFGERQYF | TGTGCCACCAGTGAGGGGAGATTTGGGGAAAGACAGTACTTC
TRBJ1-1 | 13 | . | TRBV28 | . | CATHGGMNTEAFF | TGTGCCACCCACGGGGGAATGAACACTGAAGCTTTCTTT
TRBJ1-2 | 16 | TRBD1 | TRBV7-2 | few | CASSPTRQGAGYGYTF | TGTGCCAGCAGTCCTACTAGACAGGGGGCTGGCTATGGCTACACCTTC
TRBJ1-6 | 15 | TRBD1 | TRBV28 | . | CASSDAGTGGTPLHF | TGTGCCAGCAGTGACGCCGGGACAGGGGGCACACCCCTCCACTTT
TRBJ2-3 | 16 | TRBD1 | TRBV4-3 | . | CASSQGTGFSTDTQYF | TGCGCCAGCAGCCAAGGGACAGGGTTCAGTACAGATACGCAGTATTTT
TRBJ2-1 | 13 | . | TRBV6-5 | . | CASSYSSVAEQFF | TGTGCCAGCAGTTACTCGTCAGTGGCTGAGCAGTTCTTC
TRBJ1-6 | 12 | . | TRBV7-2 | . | CASSLAEPPLHF | TGTGCCAGCAGCTTAGCAGAGCCACCCCTCCACTTT
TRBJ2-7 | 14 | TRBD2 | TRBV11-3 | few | CASSPSGRSYEQYF | TGTGCCAGCAGCCCTAGCGGGCGCTCCTACGAGCAGTACTTC
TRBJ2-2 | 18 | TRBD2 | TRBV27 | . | CASSLVLAGAPGTGELFF | TGTGCCAGCAGTTTGGTACTAGCGGGAGCTCCGGGCACCGGGGAGCTGTTTTTT
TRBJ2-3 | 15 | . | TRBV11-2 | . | CASSSGQQSTDTQYF | TGTGCCAGCAGCTCAGGACAGCAAAGCACAGATACGCAGTATTTT
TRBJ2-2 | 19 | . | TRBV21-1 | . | CASSKEGLGDRKDTGELFF | TGTGCCAGCAGCAAAGAGGGTCTGGGGGACAGGAAAGACACCGGGGAGCTGTTTTTT
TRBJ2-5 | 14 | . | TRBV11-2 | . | CASSLGTDPRAQYF | TGTGCCAGCAGCTTAGGGACAGACCCTAGGGCCCAGTACTTC
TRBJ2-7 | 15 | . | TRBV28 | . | CASRPGTKTTYEQYF | TGTGCCAGCAGGCCTGGGACAAAGACCACCTACGAGCAGTACTTC
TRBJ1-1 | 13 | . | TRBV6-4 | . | CASSRGFDTEAFF | TGTGCCAGCAGCCGGGGGTTTGACACTGAAGCTTTCTTT
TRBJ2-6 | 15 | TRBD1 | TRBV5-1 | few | CASSLSGGSTNVLTF | TGCGCCAGCAGCTTATCAGGGGGCTCTACCAACGTCCTGACTTTC
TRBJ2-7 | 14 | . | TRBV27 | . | CASSLSTVSYEQYF | TGTGCCAGCAGTTTAAGTACGGTCTCCTACGAGCAGTACTTC
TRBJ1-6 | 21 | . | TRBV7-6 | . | CASSLVGSFHGGASYNSPLHF | TGTGCCAGCAGCTTAGTAGGGTCTTTTCATGGGGGCGCCTCCTATAATTCACCCCTCCACTTT
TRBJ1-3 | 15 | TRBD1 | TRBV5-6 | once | CASSWGQGSGNTIYF | TGTGCCAGCAGCTGGGGACAGGGCTCTGGAAACACCATATATTTT
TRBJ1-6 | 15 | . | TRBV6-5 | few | CASNFGTPNNSPLHF | TGTGCCAGCAATTTCGGGACACCTAATAATTCACCCCTCCACTTT
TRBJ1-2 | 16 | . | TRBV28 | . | CASITPRDAKRGGYTF | TGTGCCAGCATTACCCCCCGGGACGCAAAACGGGGGGGCTACACCTTC
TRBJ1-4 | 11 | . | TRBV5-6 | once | CASSSREKLFF | TGTGCCAGCAGCTCGAGGGAAAAACTGTTTTTT
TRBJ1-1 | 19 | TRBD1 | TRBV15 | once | CATKGPTGGAGDFHTEAFF | TGTGCCACCAAGGGGCCTACAGGGGGCGCGGGGGATTTCCACACTGAAGCTTTCTTT